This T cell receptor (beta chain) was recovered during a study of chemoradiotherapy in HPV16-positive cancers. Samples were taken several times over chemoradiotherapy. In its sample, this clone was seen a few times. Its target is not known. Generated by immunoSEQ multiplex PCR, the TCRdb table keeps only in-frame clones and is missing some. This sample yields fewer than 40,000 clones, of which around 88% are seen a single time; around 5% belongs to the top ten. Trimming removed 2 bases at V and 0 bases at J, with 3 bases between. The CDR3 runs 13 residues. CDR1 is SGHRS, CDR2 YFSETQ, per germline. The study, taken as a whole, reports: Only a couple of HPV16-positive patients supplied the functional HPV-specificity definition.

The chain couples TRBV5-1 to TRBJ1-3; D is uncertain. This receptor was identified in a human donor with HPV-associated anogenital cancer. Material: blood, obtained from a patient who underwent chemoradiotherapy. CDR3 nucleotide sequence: TGCGCCAGCAGCTTAGGCTCTGGAAACACCATATATTTT. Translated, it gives CASSLGSGNTIYF. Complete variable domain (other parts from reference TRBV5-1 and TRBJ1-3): KAGVTQTPRYLIKTRGQQVTLSCSPISGHRSVSWYQQTPGQGLQFLFEYFSETQRNKGNFPGRFSGRQFSNSRSEMNVSTLELGDSALYLCASSLGSGNTIYFGEGSWLTVV.